These T cell receptor beta chains were read from a single sample in a study of blood T cell repertoires in COVID-19. TCRdb's table, derived via immunoSEQ multiplex PCR, lists solely in-frame clones and lacks some. Of 200,000 to 250,000 clones detected, around 80% appear once; the ten largest clones hold 7.2%. Source material: peripheral blood. These receptors all stem from a woman in her seventies with acute or convalescent COVID-19. Each CDR3 is given with its conserved first and last residue. D genes are given only for firm matches. Clone size is given for some rows only: seen once, a few or many times, or a class if the clone is expanded.

j_call: TRBJ2-1
v_call: TRBV10-1
clone_size: .
d_call: TRBD2
cdr3_nt: TGCGCCAGCAGTGAGGGCGGGGGGTCCTACAATGAGCAGTTCTTC
cdr3_aa: CASSEGGGSYNEQFF

j_call: TRBJ2-5
v_call: TRBV18
clone_size: .
d_call: TRBD1
cdr3_nt: TGTGCCAGCTCACCGACAGGGGTTGCAGAGACCCAGTACTTC
cdr3_aa: CASSPTGVAETQYF

j_call: TRBJ2-7
v_call: TRBV11-3
clone_size: .
d_call: TRBD2
cdr3_nt: TGTGCCAGCAGCCCAAGCGGGGGCCGCTCCTACGAGCAGTACTTC
cdr3_aa: CASSPSGGRSYEQYF

j_call: TRBJ1-1
v_call: TRBV16
clone_size: once
d_call: .
cdr3_nt: TGTGCCAGCAGCCCACAGGGAAACACTGAAGCTTTCTTT
cdr3_aa: CASSPQGNTEAFF

j_call: TRBJ2-2
v_call: TRBV11-3
clone_size: .
d_call: .
cdr3_nt: TGTGCCAGCAGCTTAGACACAAACACCGGGGAGCTGTTTTTT
cdr3_aa: CASSLDTNTGELFF

j_call: TRBJ1-5
v_call: TRBV30
clone_size: few
d_call: .
cdr3_nt: TGTGCCTGGAGTGGTACAGGGTCCCAGCCCCAGCATTTT
cdr3_aa: CAWSGTGSQPQHF

j_call: TRBJ1-6
v_call: TRBV10-3
clone_size: few
d_call: .
cdr3_nt: TGTGCCATCAGGAGTAGCGGGGCCCCGGCCCTCCACTTT
cdr3_aa: CAIRSSGAPALHF

j_call: TRBJ2-1
v_call: TRBV11-3
clone_size: .
d_call: .
cdr3_nt: TGTGCCAGCAGTCCAATTTCAAACAATGAGCAGTTCTTC
cdr3_aa: CASSPISNNEQFF

j_call: TRBJ2-2
v_call: TRBV7-2
clone_size: .
d_call: TRBD1
cdr3_nt: TGTGCCAGCAGCTTAGCCCTGGACAGGAACGAGGGGGAGCTGTTTTTT
cdr3_aa: CASSLALDRNEGELFF

j_call: TRBJ1-2
v_call: TRBV5-1
clone_size: .
d_call: TRBD1
cdr3_nt: TGCGCCAGCAGCCGGGTTAAGGGACAGCTTCCCTATGGCTACACCTTC
cdr3_aa: CASSRVKGQLPYGYTF

j_call: TRBJ2-7
v_call: TRBV5-6
clone_size: .
d_call: .
cdr3_nt: TGTGCCAGCAGCTCGAGCTCCTACGAGCAGTACTTC
cdr3_aa: CASSSSSYEQYF

j_call: TRBJ2-7
v_call: TRBV7-2
clone_size: .
d_call: .
cdr3_nt: TGTGCCAGCAGGTACAGGTCCTACGAGCAGTACTTC
cdr3_aa: CASRYRSYEQYF

j_call: TRBJ1-1
v_call: TRBV7-3
clone_size: .
d_call: .
cdr3_nt: TGTGCCAGCAGCTTACAGCGCGACACTGAAGCTTTCTTT
cdr3_aa: CASSLQRDTEAFF

j_call: TRBJ1-2
v_call: TRBV6-2/TRBV6-3
clone_size: once
d_call: TRBD1
cdr3_nt: TGTGCCAGCAGTGACCCCCAGACAACAGGGGGCTATGGCTACACCTTC
cdr3_aa: CASSDPQTTGGYGYTF

j_call: TRBJ2-7
v_call: TRBV30
clone_size: .
d_call: TRBD1
cdr3_nt: TGTGCCTGGAGTGTAGGGACAGGGGGCTCCTACGAGCAGTACTTC
cdr3_aa: CAWSVGTGGSYEQYF

j_call: TRBJ1-1
v_call: TRBV7-9
clone_size: .
d_call: .
cdr3_nt: TGTGCCAGCAGCTTCACACAAACAAAATACACTGAAGCTTTCTTT
cdr3_aa: CASSFTQTKYTEAFF

j_call: TRBJ2-3
v_call: TRBV27
clone_size: .
d_call: TRBD2
cdr3_nt: TGTGCCAGCAGTCCTCTATTGGGGCGGGGGGTCACAGATACGCAGTATTTT
cdr3_aa: CASSPLLGRGVTDTQYF

j_call: TRBJ2-3
v_call: TRBV24-1
clone_size: few
d_call: .
cdr3_nt: TGTGCCACCAGTGATACTAGGACTGGCACAGATACGCAGTATTTT
cdr3_aa: CATSDTRTGTDTQYF

j_call: TRBJ2-3
v_call: TRBV24-1
clone_size: once
d_call: TRBD1
cdr3_nt: TGTGCCACCAGTGATCCAAATGGACAGGCCGTGGATACGCAGTATTTT
cdr3_aa: CATSDPNGQAVDTQYF

j_call: TRBJ2-6
v_call: TRBV4-1
clone_size: .
d_call: TRBD1
cdr3_nt: TGCGCCAGCAGCCAGAGAAGCGACAGGGTCGGGGCCAACGTCCTGACTTTC
cdr3_aa: CASSQRSDRVGANVLTF

j_call: TRBJ2-2
v_call: TRBV25-1
clone_size: few
d_call: TRBD1
cdr3_nt: TGTGCCAGCAGCCGGGACAGGAACACCGGGGAGCTGTTTTTT
cdr3_aa: CASSRDRNTGELFF

j_call: TRBJ1-2
v_call: TRBV7-2
clone_size: .
d_call: TRBD1
cdr3_nt: TGTGCCAGCAGCGGAGGAGGGGGCGTGGGCTACACCTTC
cdr3_aa: CASSGGGGVGYTF

j_call: TRBJ1-4
v_call: TRBV5-6
clone_size: .
d_call: TRBD1
cdr3_nt: TGTGCCAGTGGACAGGGGTCGAGTGAAAAACTGTTTTTT
cdr3_aa: CASGQGSSEKLFF

j_call: TRBJ2-2
v_call: TRBV3-1/TRBV3-2
clone_size: .
d_call: TRBD1
cdr3_nt: TGTGCCAGCAGCCAAGTAGAAGGGGGCAACACCGGGGAGCTGTTTTTT
cdr3_aa: CASSQVEGGNTGELFF

j_call: TRBJ2-7
v_call: TRBV11-2
clone_size: few
d_call: TRBD1
cdr3_nt: TGTGCCAGCAGCTTAGGGTCCACAGGGGTCCACGAGCAGTACTTC
cdr3_aa: CASSLGSTGVHEQYF

j_call: TRBJ2-3
v_call: TRBV5-8
clone_size: many
d_call: .
cdr3_nt: TGTGCCAGCAGCCCTCAGGCAGATACGCAGTATTTT
cdr3_aa: CASSPQADTQYF

j_call: TRBJ1-2
v_call: TRBV6-5
clone_size: .
d_call: .
cdr3_nt: TGTGCCAGCAGTAGGGGCTTTAGTGGCTACACCTTC
cdr3_aa: CASSRGFSGYTF

j_call: TRBJ1-1
v_call: TRBV10-1
clone_size: few
d_call: .
cdr3_nt: TGCGCCAGCAGTGACTACAGGAACACTGAAGCTTTCTTT
cdr3_aa: CASSDYRNTEAFF

j_call: TRBJ2-2
v_call: TRBV9
clone_size: .
d_call: TRBD2
cdr3_nt: TGTGCCAGCAGCGGCAGGACTAGTGCCGGGGAGCTGTTTTTT
cdr3_aa: CASSGRTSAGELFF

j_call: TRBJ1-2
v_call: TRBV9
clone_size: .
d_call: .
cdr3_nt: TGTGCCAGCAGCGCCGGACAGCCAAGGGAGGGCTACACCTTC
cdr3_aa: CASSAGQPREGYTF

j_call: TRBJ1-6
v_call: TRBV27
clone_size: .
d_call: TRBD1
cdr3_nt: TGTGCCAGCAGCTTAGACAGGGGAAATTCACCCCTCCACTTT
cdr3_aa: CASSLDRGNSPLHF

j_call: TRBJ1-1
v_call: TRBV5-1
clone_size: .
d_call: TRBD1
cdr3_nt: TGCGCCAGCAGCTCGGGACAGGGGTGGAACACTGAAGCTTTCTTT
cdr3_aa: CASSSGQGWNTEAFF

j_call: TRBJ1-2
v_call: TRBV6-5
clone_size: .
d_call: .
cdr3_nt: TGTGCCAGCACAGTCGACAGAGGGAGGTATGGCTACACCTTC
cdr3_aa: CASTVDRGRYGYTF

j_call: TRBJ2-3
v_call: TRBV10-1
clone_size: .
d_call: TRBD1
cdr3_nt: TGCGCCAGCAGCCGGGACAGGGTGACAGATACGCAGTATTTT
cdr3_aa: CASSRDRVTDTQYF

j_call: TRBJ2-1
v_call: TRBV4-1
clone_size: .
d_call: TRBD2
cdr3_nt: TGCGCCAGCAGCCAGCCGGGGACTAGCGGGGGGGCATACAATGAGCAGTTCTTC
cdr3_aa: CASSQPGTSGGAYNEQFF

j_call: TRBJ1-1
v_call: TRBV7-2
clone_size: few
d_call: .
cdr3_nt: TGTGCCAGCAGCTTAGTTCATAACACTGAAGCTTTCTTT
cdr3_aa: CASSLVHNTEAFF

j_call: TRBJ2-5
v_call: TRBV7-6
clone_size: .
d_call: TRBD2
cdr3_nt: TGTGCCAGCAGCCTGACTAGCGGGGGGGAGTCCGGAGAGACCCAGTACTTC
cdr3_aa: CASSLTSGGESGETQYF

j_call: TRBJ2-7
v_call: TRBV6-4
clone_size: .
d_call: TRBD1
cdr3_nt: TGTGCCAGTACCGGGACAGGAGTCTACGAGCAGTACTTC
cdr3_aa: CASTGTGVYEQYF

j_call: TRBJ1-3
v_call: TRBV7-2
clone_size: few
d_call: TRBD1
cdr3_nt: TGTGCCAGCAGATCGGACAGGGGACCTGGAAACACCATATATTTT
cdr3_aa: CASRSDRGPGNTIYF

j_call: TRBJ2-6
v_call: TRBV7-2
clone_size: .
d_call: .
cdr3_nt: TGTGCCAGCAGCTCCACTGGCTCTGGGGCCAACGTCCTGACTTTC
cdr3_aa: CASSSTGSGANVLTF

j_call: TRBJ1-1
v_call: TRBV6-5
clone_size: once
d_call: .
cdr3_nt: TGTGCCAGCAGTCCCCTAACGGAGGGGTCTGAAGCTTTCTTT
cdr3_aa: CASSPLTEGSEAFF

j_call: TRBJ2-4
v_call: TRBV7-6
clone_size: .
d_call: .
cdr3_nt: TGTGCCAGCAGCTCCGGTTTGAACATTCAGTACTTC
cdr3_aa: CASSSGLNIQYF

j_call: TRBJ2-1
v_call: TRBV6-5
clone_size: .
d_call: .
cdr3_nt: TGTGCCAGCAGTTACTCTAGCGGCTCCTACAATGAGCAGTTCTTC
cdr3_aa: CASSYSSGSYNEQFF

j_call: TRBJ2-1
v_call: TRBV19
clone_size: .
d_call: TRBD2
cdr3_nt: TGTGCCAGTTTCGGGACTAGCGGGGGGCCGCCATTCTATGAGCAGTTCTTC
cdr3_aa: CASFGTSGGPPFYEQFF

j_call: TRBJ1-2
v_call: TRBV3-1/TRBV3-2
clone_size: .
d_call: .
cdr3_nt: TGTGCCAGCAGCCAAGCGAGCTATGGCTACACCTTC
cdr3_aa: CASSQASYGYTF

j_call: TRBJ2-1
v_call: TRBV9
clone_size: .
d_call: .
cdr3_nt: TGTGCCAGCAGCGTAGGTGGCAGCTACAATGAGCAGTTCTTC
cdr3_aa: CASSVGGSYNEQFF

j_call: TRBJ2-2
v_call: TRBV24-1
clone_size: .
d_call: TRBD1
cdr3_nt: TGTGCCACCAGTGATTTTAACAGGGGAAACACCGGGGAGCTGTTTTTT
cdr3_aa: CATSDFNRGNTGELFF

j_call: TRBJ2-1
v_call: TRBV7-3
clone_size: .
d_call: .
cdr3_nt: TGTGCCAGCAGCCCAGGGACAAATGAGCAGTTCTTC
cdr3_aa: CASSPGTNEQFF

j_call: TRBJ2-1
v_call: TRBV18
clone_size: .
d_call: .
cdr3_nt: TGTGCCAGCTCACCAGATATCCTCAGGGGGGTAAGACACAATGAGCAGTTCTTC
cdr3_aa: CASSPDILRGVRHNEQFF

j_call: TRBJ2-1
v_call: TRBV10-3
clone_size: once
d_call: TRBD1
cdr3_nt: TGTGCCATCAGTGAGTCGGGGAGACAGGGGGCCCGCAATGAGCAGTTCTTC
cdr3_aa: CAISESGRQGARNEQFF

j_call: TRBJ1-2
v_call: TRBV3-1/TRBV3-2
clone_size: few
d_call: TRBD1
cdr3_nt: TGTGCCAGCAGCCCGACAGGGGCCCGGGGCTACACCTTC
cdr3_aa: CASSPTGARGYTF

j_call: TRBJ2-3
v_call: TRBV5-1
clone_size: .
d_call: .
cdr3_nt: TGCGCCAGCAGAACCGGCGGGGTGAGCACAGATACGCAGTATTTT
cdr3_aa: CASRTGGVSTDTQYF

j_call: TRBJ2-2
v_call: TRBV7-3
clone_size: .
d_call: TRBD2
cdr3_nt: TGTGCCAGCAGCTTGGGGACTAGCGGGGGGTCCACCGGGGAGCTGTTTTTT
cdr3_aa: CASSLGTSGGSTGELFF

j_call: TRBJ1-2
v_call: TRBV5-4
clone_size: few
d_call: .
cdr3_nt: TGTGCCAGCAGCTTGTTTTCAGGGATGGGCTACACCTTC
cdr3_aa: CASSLFSGMGYTF

j_call: TRBJ1-5
v_call: TRBV7-2
clone_size: once
d_call: TRBD1
cdr3_nt: TGTGCCAGCAGCTTGACAGGGGGCTTAAGTCAGCCCCAGCATTTT
cdr3_aa: CASSLTGGLSQPQHF

j_call: TRBJ2-1
v_call: TRBV11-2
clone_size: .
d_call: .
cdr3_nt: TGTGCCAGCAGCTTAGCTGCCTACAATGAGCAGTTCTTC
cdr3_aa: CASSLAAYNEQFF